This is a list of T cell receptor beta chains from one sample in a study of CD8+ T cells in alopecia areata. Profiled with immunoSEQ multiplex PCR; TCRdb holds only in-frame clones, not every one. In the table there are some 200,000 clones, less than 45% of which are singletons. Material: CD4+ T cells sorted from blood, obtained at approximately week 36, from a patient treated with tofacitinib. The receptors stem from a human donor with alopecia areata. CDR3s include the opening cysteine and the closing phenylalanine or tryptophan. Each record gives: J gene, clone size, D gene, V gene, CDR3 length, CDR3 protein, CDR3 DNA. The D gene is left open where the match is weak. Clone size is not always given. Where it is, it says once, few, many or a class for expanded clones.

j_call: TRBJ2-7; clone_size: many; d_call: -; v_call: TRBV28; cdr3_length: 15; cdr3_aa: CASSLSPRVSYEQYF; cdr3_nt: TGTGCCAGCAGTTTGTCCCCTCGGGTGTCCTACGAGCAGTACTTC
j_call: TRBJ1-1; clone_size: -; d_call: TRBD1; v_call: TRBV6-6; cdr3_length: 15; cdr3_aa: CASSYAGQGATEAFF; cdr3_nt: TGTGCCAGCAGTTACGCAGGACAGGGCGCCACTGAAGCTTTCTTT
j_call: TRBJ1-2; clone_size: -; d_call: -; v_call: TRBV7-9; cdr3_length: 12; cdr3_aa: CASSLGAWRYTF; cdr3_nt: TGTGCCAGCAGCTTAGGGGCTTGGCGCTACACCTTC
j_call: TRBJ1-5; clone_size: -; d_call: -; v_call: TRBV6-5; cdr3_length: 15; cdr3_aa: CASSLHQGENQPQHF; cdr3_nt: TGTGCCAGCAGCCTTCATCAGGGTGAGAATCAGCCCCAGCATTTT
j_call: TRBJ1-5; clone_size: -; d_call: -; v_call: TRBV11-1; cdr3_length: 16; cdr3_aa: CASSRRFGQADQPQHF; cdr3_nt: TGTGCCAGCAGCCGGAGATTTGGCCAGGCTGATCAGCCCCAGCATTTT
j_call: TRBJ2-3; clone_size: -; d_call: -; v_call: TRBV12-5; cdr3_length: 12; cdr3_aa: CASGSGRGTQYF; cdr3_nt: TGTGCTAGTGGTTCGGGCCGAGGTACGCAGTATTTT
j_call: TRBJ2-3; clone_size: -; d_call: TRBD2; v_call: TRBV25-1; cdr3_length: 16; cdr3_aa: CASSGKAGVFTDTQYF; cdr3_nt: TGTGCCAGCAGTGGAAAAGCGGGAGTGTTCACAGATACGCAGTATTTT
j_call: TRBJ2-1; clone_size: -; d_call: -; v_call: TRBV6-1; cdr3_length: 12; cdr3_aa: CASSAVGREQFF; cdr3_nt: TGTGCCAGCAGTGCTGTGGGGCGGGAGCAGTTCTTC
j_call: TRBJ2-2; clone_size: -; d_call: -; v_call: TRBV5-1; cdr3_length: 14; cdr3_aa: CASCAAANTGELFF; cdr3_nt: TGCGCCAGCTGCGCGGCAGCAAACACCGGGGAGCTGTTTTTT
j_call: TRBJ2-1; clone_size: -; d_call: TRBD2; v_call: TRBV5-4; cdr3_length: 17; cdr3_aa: CASSLAGAGGPYNEQFF; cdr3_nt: TGTGCCAGCAGCTTGGCCGGGGCGGGAGGGCCCTACAATGAGCAGTTCTTC
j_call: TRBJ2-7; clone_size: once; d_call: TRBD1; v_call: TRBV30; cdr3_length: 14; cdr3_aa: CAWSTGTVLYEQYF; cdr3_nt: TGTGCCTGGTCAACCGGGACAGTACTCTACGAGCAGTACTTC
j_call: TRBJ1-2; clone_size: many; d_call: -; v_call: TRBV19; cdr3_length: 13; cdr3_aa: CASRRRGNYGYTF; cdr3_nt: TGTGCCAGTAGGCGTCGGGGCAACTATGGCTACACCTTC
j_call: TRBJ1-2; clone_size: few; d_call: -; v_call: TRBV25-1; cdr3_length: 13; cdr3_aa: CASTWDNNYGYTF; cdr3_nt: TGTGCCAGCACCTGGGACAACAACTATGGCTACACCTTC
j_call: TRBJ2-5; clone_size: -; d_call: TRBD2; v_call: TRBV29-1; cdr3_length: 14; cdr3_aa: CSVERSGGKETQYF; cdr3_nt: TGCAGCGTTGAAAGGAGCGGGGGGAAAGAGACCCAGTACTTC
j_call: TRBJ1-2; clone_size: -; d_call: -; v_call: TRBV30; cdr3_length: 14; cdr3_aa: CAWSAGGEGYGYTF; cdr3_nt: TGTGCCTGGAGTGCAGGAGGAGAAGGCTATGGCTACACCTTC
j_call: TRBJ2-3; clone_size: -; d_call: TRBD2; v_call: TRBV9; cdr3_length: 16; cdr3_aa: CASSYSLAGDADTQYF; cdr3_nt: TGTGCCAGCAGCTATTCCCTAGCGGGAGACGCAGATACGCAGTATTTT
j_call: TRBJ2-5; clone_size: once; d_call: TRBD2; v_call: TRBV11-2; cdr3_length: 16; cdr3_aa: CASSSRLAGALGSQYF; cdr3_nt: TGTGCCAGCAGCTCTCGACTAGCGGGGGCCCTCGGGTCCCAGTACTTC
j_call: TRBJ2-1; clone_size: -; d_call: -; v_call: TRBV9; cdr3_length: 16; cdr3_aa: CASSVEWGRVGNEQFF; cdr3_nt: TGTGCCAGCAGCGTAGAGTGGGGCAGGGTAGGCAATGAGCAGTTCTTC
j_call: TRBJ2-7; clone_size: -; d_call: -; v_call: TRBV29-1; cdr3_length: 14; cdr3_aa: CSVEYRNRPYEQYF; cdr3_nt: TGCAGCGTTGAATATCGTAACAGGCCCTACGAGCAGTACTTC
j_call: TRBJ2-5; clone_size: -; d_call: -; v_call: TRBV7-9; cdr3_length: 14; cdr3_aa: CASSYVTGSETQYF; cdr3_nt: TGTGCCAGCAGCTACGTCACAGGGTCAGAGACCCAGTACTTC
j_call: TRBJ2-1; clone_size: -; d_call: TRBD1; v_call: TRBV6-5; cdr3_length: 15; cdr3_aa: CASRPDRDAYNEQFF; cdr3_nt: TGTGCCAGCAGACCTGACAGGGATGCCTACAATGAGCAGTTCTTC
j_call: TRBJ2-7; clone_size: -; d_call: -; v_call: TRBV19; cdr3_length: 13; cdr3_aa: CASSIPGIYEQYF; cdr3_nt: TGTGCCAGTAGTATCCCAGGGATCTACGAGCAGTACTTC
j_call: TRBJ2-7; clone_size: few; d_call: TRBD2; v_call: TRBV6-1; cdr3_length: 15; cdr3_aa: CASSGGREGLYEQYF; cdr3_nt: TGTGCCAGCAGTGGTGGACGGGAGGGCCTCTACGAGCAGTACTTC
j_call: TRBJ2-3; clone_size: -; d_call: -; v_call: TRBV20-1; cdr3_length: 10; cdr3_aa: CSASVYTQYF; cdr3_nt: TGCAGTGCTAGCGTGTATACGCAGTATTTT
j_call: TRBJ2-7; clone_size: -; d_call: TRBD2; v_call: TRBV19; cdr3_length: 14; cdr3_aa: CASSRAGLSYEQYF; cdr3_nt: TGTGCCAGTAGTCGAGCGGGACTCTCCTACGAGCAGTACTTC
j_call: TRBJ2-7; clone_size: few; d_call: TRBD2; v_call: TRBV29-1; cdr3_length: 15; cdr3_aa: CSVETGTSGSYEQYF; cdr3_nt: TGCAGCGTTGAGACCGGGACTAGCGGGAGTTACGAGCAGTACTTC
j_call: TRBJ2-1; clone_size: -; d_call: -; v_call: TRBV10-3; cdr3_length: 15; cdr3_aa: CAIGGPWGSYNEQFF; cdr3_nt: TGTGCCATCGGCGGGCCATGGGGATCCTACAATGAGCAGTTCTTC
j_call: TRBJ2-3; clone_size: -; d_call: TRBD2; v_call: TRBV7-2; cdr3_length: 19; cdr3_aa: CASSPDGTSGRSLTDTQYF; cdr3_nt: TGTGCCAGCAGCCCCGACGGGACTAGCGGGAGGAGCCTCACAGATACGCAGTATTTT
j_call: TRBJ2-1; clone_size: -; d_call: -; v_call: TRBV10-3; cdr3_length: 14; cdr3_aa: CAISAGTQYNEQFF; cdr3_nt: TGTGCCATCAGTGCGGGCACGCAGTACAATGAGCAGTTCTTC
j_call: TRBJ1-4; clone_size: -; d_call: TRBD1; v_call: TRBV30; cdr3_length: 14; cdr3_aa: CAWSVRGIREKLFF; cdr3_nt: TGTGCCTGGAGTGTCAGGGGGATTCGTGAAAAACTGTTTTTT
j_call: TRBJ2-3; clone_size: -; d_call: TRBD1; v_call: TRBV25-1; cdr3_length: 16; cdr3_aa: CASSGNPDRVTDTQYF; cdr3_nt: TGTGCCAGCAGTGGCAACCCGGACAGGGTTACAGATACGCAGTATTTT
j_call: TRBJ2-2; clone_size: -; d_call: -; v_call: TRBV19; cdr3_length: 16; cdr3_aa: CASSISGGTGTGELFF; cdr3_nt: TGTGCCAGTAGTATATCTGGGGGTACGGGCACCGGGGAGCTGTTTTTT
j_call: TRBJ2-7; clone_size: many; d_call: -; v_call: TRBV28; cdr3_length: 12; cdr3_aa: CASAVGRYEQYF; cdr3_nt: TGTGCCAGCGCCGTAGGTCGCTACGAGCAGTACTTC
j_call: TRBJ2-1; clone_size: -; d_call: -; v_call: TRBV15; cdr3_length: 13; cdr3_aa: CATSRGLGNEQFF; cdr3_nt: TGTGCCACCAGCAGGGGTCTAGGGAATGAGCAGTTCTTC
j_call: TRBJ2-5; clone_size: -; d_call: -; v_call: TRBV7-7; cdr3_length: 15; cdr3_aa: CASSLGRGDQETQYF; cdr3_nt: TGTGCTAGCAGCTTAGGCAGGGGCGATCAAGAGACCCAGTACTTC
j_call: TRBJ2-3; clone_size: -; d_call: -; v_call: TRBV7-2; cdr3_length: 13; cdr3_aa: CASSPRASDTQYF; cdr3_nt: TGTGCCAGCAGCCCCAGAGCCTCAGATACGCAGTATTTT
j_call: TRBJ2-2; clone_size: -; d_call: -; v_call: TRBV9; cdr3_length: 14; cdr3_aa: CASSASVNTGELFF; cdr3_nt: TGTGCCAGCAGCGCCTCAGTGAACACCGGGGAGCTGTTTTTT